The 9 T cell receptor beta chains below were found in one sample sequenced in a study of shared clonotypes between healthy human individuals. This table comes from immunoSEQ multiplex PCR, and its TCRdb copy is limited to in-frame clones, with some not included. The table includes some 2,500,000 clones, approximately 93% detected once. Sample: naive CD4+ T cells from PBMCs. Subset noted: CD45RA+ positively selected. Receptors originate from a man aged 18 to 35 in good health. Some clones in this sample may be carry-over from other donors' samples.

The J gene is TRBJ2-3, the V gene TRBV10-1; tentative D call: TRBD2 (6 bases). Trimming removed 11 bases at V and 0 bases at J, with 15 bases between. The CDR3 contains 14 residues. Germline V lookup: CDR1 WNHNN, CDR2 SYGVQD (reference sequence). Here the CDR3 DNA reads TGCGCCGGCTGGGGGGACTCGAGCACAGATACGCAGTATTTT. It is translated as CAGWGDSSTDTQYF.

The chain employs TRBV19 and TRBJ1-4; D is uncertain. From germline, CDR1 is LNHDA and CDR2 SQIVND (reference sequence). This CDR3 is built from 14 residues. V was clipped by 7 bases and J by 4 bases, with 13 bases between them. The CDR3 reads CASKEVTSNEKLFF. In DNA, the CDR3 is TGTGCCAGTAAGGAGGTCACCAGTAATGAAAAACTGTTTTTT.

V is TRBV5-6 and J is TRBJ2-6; D might be TRBD1 (5 bases). V lost 1 base to trimming and J lost 3 bases, with 17 bases between them. In germline, CDR1 is SGHDT, CDR2 YYEEEE. The CDR3 totals 18 residues. Written as DNA, the CDR3 is TGTGCCAGCAGCTTGATGGAGACGCTGGGGCGTGGGGCCAACGTCCTGACTTTC. Its protein is CASSLMETLGRGANVLTF.

CDR3 bases: TGTGCCAGCAGTTACTTCGGGACTGGGAACACTGAAGCTTTCTTT. Its translation: CASSYFGTGNTEAFF. V usage is TRBV6-5 and J usage is TRBJ1-1; D might be TRBD1 (5 bases). V dropped 1 base and J dropped 1 base, with 10 bases sitting between them. Germline V lookup: CDR1 MNHEY, CDR2 SVGAGI. The CDR3 totals 15 residues.

The rearrangement uses TRBV2 and TRBJ2-5; D is unresolved. Matching the DNA end better, TRBJ2-7 makes the J call doubtful. Germline CDR1 SNHLY, CDR2 FYNNEI. The CDR3 extends over 13 amino acids. In DNA, the CDR3 is TGTGCCAGCAGTTGGCAGTCCTCCTACGAGCAGTACTTC. This translates into CASSWQSSYEQYF.

This chain connects TRBV5-4 to TRBJ1-1; D remains ambiguous. Trimming removed 1 base at V and 1 base at J, with 8 bases between. The germline gives CDR1 SGHNT, CDR2 YYREEE (reference sequence). The CDR3 contains 14 residues. The CDR3 is CASSLPHGNTEAFF. In DNA form, the CDR3 reads TGTGCCAGCAGCTTGCCCCACGGGAACACTGAAGCTTTCTTT.

CDR3 sequence: CASSRPTRDRLTATNEKLFF. CDR3 bases: TGTGCCAGCAGCAGACCTACCCGGGACAGGCTAACGGCAACTAATGAAAAACTGTTTTTT. This sequence joins TRBV21-1 and TRBJ1-4; the table gives TRBD1 as D, unverified against the DNA. TRBV21-1 is reported as a pseudogene. The CDR3 sequence is 20 residues long.

The V gene is TRBV5-1, the J gene TRBJ1-1; 7 nucleotides align to TRBD1. The V gene's germline CDR1 is SGHRS and CDR2 YFSETQ. V lost 0 bases and J lost 2; bases outside the gene matches: 7. CDR3 length: 16 residues. CDR3 bases: TGCGCCAGCAGCTTGGCTCTACAGGGGTCTAACACTGAAGCTTTCTTT. Translated, it gives CASSLALQGSNTEAFF.

The rearrangement joins TRBV5-1 to TRBJ1-1; 7 nucleotides align to TRBD1. The CDR3 is 14 residues long. CDR1 and CDR2 (germline): SGHRS, YFSETQ. With 0 bases clipped from V and 5 bases from J, the junction kept 4 bases outside the gene matches. The CDR3 bases are TGCGCCAGCAGCTTGGACAGGGGTGAGACTGAAGCTTTCTTT. Amino acid sequence: CASSLDRGETEAFF.